These 25 T cell receptor beta chains came from one sample sequenced in a study of blood T cell repertoires in COVID-19. Assay used: immunoSEQ multiplex PCR; TCRdb lists only in-frame clones, some missing. This repertoire shows roughly 150,000 clones, about four fifths found once; its top ten account for roughly 2.7%. Sequenced input: peripheral blood. The receptors here all came from a woman aged 80 or over with COVID-19, enrolled during active disease.

This clone has just a few counts. This chain joins TRBV19 and TRBJ1-1; a possible D gene is TRBD1 (5 bases). The CDR3 contains 15 residues. Germline-derived CDR1 and CDR2 are LNHDA and SQIVND (reference sequence). Trimming cost V 7 bases and J 3 bases, with 18 bases left between them. The CDR3 coding sequence is TGTGCCAGTAAACTTCAAGCAGGGATTGACACTGAAGCTTTCTTT. It is translated as CASKLQAGIDTEAFF.

The rearrangement uses TRBV5-1 and TRBJ2-1, with no clear D. The CDR3 extends over 12 amino acids. Trimming removed 0 bases from V and 15 bases from J, with 13 bases in between. CDR1 and CDR2 from the germline V gene are SGHRS and YFSETQ. This CDR3 is CASSLGGDGWFF. The CDR3 bases are TGCGCCAGCAGCTTGGGAGGAGACGGGTGGTTCTTC. Using reference TRBV5-1 and TRBJ2-1 for the parts outside the CDR3, the full variable domain is KAGVTQTPRYLIKTRGQQVTLSCSPISGHRSVSWYQQTPGQGLQFLFEYFSETQRNKGNFPGRFSGRQFSNSRSEMNVSTLELGDSALYLCASSLGGDGWFFGPGTRLTVL.

The chain has TRBV28 and TRBJ1-2; the match to TRBD1 covers 9 bases. The V and J ends lost 11 bases and 0 bases, in that order; junction bases with no gene match: 16. Germline values: CDR1 MDHEN, CDR2 SYDVKM. The CDR3 runs 17 residues. The DNA for the CDR3 is TGTGCCTCAAAACCCACAGGGGGCGTGGGGACTAACTATGGCTACACCTTC. This sequence encodes CASKPTGGVGTNYGYTF.

The chain joins TRBV28 to TRBJ1-5; D may be TRBD1 (5 bases). Per the germline V gene, CDR1 is MDHEN and CDR2 is SYDVKM. Trimming removed 5 bases from V and 7 bases from J, with 18 bases in between. The CDR3 runs 15 residues. The CDR3 is CASSPPLGLYQPQHF. DNA for the CDR3: TGTGCCAGCAGTCCACCCTTGGGACTCTACCAGCCCCAGCATTTT.

The chain uses TRBV5-1 and TRBJ2-3; D call uncertain. Per the germline V gene, CDR1 is SGHRS and CDR2 is YFSETQ. The CDR3 loop spans 15 amino acids. V lost 0 bases and J 0 bases, leaving 8 bases between the germline ends. The CDR3 nucleotides are TGCGCCAGCAGCTTGGGAGATACTAGCACAGATACGCAGTATTTT. It translates to CASSLGDTSTDTQYF.

This sequence joins TRBV11-3 and TRBJ2-3, with D perhaps matching TRBD2 (5 bases). V dropped 8 bases and J dropped 3 bases, with 21 bases sitting between them. This CDR3 has 16 amino acids. From germline, CDR1 is SGHNT and CDR2 YENEEA. Here the CDR3 reads CASPYPLTGWTDTQYF. The CDR3 DNA sequence: TGTGCCAGCCCCTACCCCCTTACGGGGTGGACAGATACGCAGTATTTT.

V usage is TRBV2 and J usage is TRBJ1-4; 8 positions match TRBD1. The CDR3 is made up of 14 amino acids. The V gene end was trimmed by 3 bases and the J gene end by 7 bases; junction bases not matched to a gene: 4. In germline, CDR1 is SNHLY, CDR2 FYNNEI. The CDR3 protein is CASSDNRGTEKLFF. The CDR3 DNA follows: TGTGCCAGCAGTGATAACAGGGGGACTGAAAAACTGTTTTTT.

The chain is built from TRBV7-9 and TRBJ2-1; 7 bases fit TRBD1. The CDR3 is 15 amino acids. With V trimmed by 5 bases and J by 8 bases, 12 bases remained unmatched. The germline V gene encodes CDR1 SEHNR and CDR2 FQNEAQ (reference sequence). In DNA, the CDR3 is TGTGCCAGCAGCCCCACTGGGACAGTCCCCCATGAGCAGTTCTTC. Protein product: CASSPTGTVPHEQFF. Complete variable domain (other parts from reference TRBV7-9 and TRBJ2-1): DTGVSQNPRHKITKRGQNVTFRCDPISEHNRLYWYRQTLGQGPEFLTYFQNEAQLEKSRLLSDRFSAERPKGSFSTLEIQRTEQGDSAMYLCASSPTGTVPHEQFFGPGTRLTVL.

The chain couples TRBV2 to TRBJ1-6; possibly TRBD1 for D (5 bases). Per the germline V gene, CDR1 is SNHLY and CDR2 is FYNNEI. The CDR3 has 17 residues. The ends were cut back, 6 bases at V and 6 bases at J, with 21 bases in the middle. CDR3 nucleotide sequence: TGTGCCAGCAGAGCCGACAGTTATCGGTCACTTAATTCACCCCTCCACTTT. Amino acid sequence: CASRADSYRSLNSPLHF. Complete variable domain (other parts from reference TRBV2 and TRBJ1-6): EPEVTQTPSHQVTQMGQEVILRCVPISNHLYFYWYRQILGQKVEFLVSFYNNEISEKSEIFDDQFSVERPDGSNFTLKIRSTKLEDSAMYFCASRADSYRSLNSPLHFGNGTRLTVT.

This chain connects TRBV18 to TRBJ2-1; TRBD2 matches 10 bases. Germline trimming cut 4 bases from V and 4 bases from J; bases unmatched to any gene: 7. Looked up from germline, CDR1 is KGHSH and CDR2 is LQKENI. This CDR3 region has 16 residues. The CDR3 sequence is CASSLPSGGSYNEQFF. CDR3 coding DNA: TGTGCCAGCTCACTACCTAGCGGGGGATCGTACAATGAGCAGTTCTTC.

The V call is TRBV5-1, the J call TRBJ2-5; no reliable D call. From germline, CDR1 is SGHRS and CDR2 YFSETQ. The CDR3 consists of 13 residues. Trimming pared 3 bases from V and 2 bases from J, leaving 8 bases between. CDR3 DNA sequence: TGCGCCAGCAGCTGGATAGCTCAAGAGACCCAGTACTTC. It codes for CASSWIAQETQYF.

A remark on this clone: This same CDR3 is encoded by further DNA sequences in the sample. This chain joins TRBV18 and TRBJ2-3, with D unclear. Germline-derived CDR1 and CDR2 are KGHSH and LQKENI. V lost 0 bases and J lost 2, with 3 bases in between. The CDR3 runs to 13 residues. CDR3 coding DNA: TGTGCCAGCTCACCACCCTCCACAGATACGCAGTATTTT. Translation gives CASSPPSTDTQYF.

The gene calls are TRBV19 and TRBJ2-5, with 11 bases matching TRBD1. Germline V gene sequence: CDR1 LNHDA, CDR2 SQIVND (reference sequence). The CDR3 extends over 16 amino acids. The V and J ends lost 4 bases and 4 bases, in that order; junction bases with no gene match: 8. The CDR3 spells CASSRGDRGFGETQYF. Written as DNA, the CDR3 is TGTGCCAGTAGTAGAGGGGACAGGGGGTTTGGAGAGACCCAGTACTTC.

The chain joins TRBV5-1 to TRBJ1-4, with 9 bases matching TRBD1. CDR1 and CDR2 from the germline V gene are SGHRS and YFSETQ. With V trimmed by 5 bases and J by 7 bases, 9 bases remained unmatched. The CDR3 is 15 amino acids. The CDR3 loop reads CASSLSGTGSEKLFF. CDR3 sequence (DNA): TGCGCCAGCAGTCTTTCTGGGACAGGGTCTGAAAAACTGTTTTTT.

The rearrangement joins TRBV14 to TRBJ1-5; 7 nucleotides match TRBD1. CDR3 length: 13 residues. The V segment lost 4 bases and the J segment 6 bases; nucleotides outside the gene matches: 3. CDR1 is SGHDN and CDR2 is FVKESK in the germline V gene. This chain's CDR3 is CASSRGQAQPQHF. The DNA of the CDR3 is TGTGCCAGCAGCCGTGGACAGGCTCAGCCCCAGCATTTT.

The V gene is TRBV28, the J gene TRBJ1-5; D not certain. The length of the CDR3 is 13 residues. Germline CDR1 is MDHEN and CDR2 is SYDVKM. V was clipped by 3 bases and J by 9 bases, with 12 bases between them. In DNA form, the CDR3 reads TGTGCCAGCAGTTTGGGTTGGGAGTCGCCCCAGCATTTT. This gives the protein CASSLGWESPQHF.

The chain recombines TRBV10-3 with TRBJ2-2; possible D gene TRBD1, 5 bases. The CDR3 is 15 amino acids. Germline V gene data show CDR1 as ENHRY and CDR2 as SYGVKD. Trimming took 3 bases from V and 0 from J, leaving 8 bases between them. The CDR3 here is CAISDWTSNTGELFF. The DNA of the CDR3 is TGTGCCATCAGTGACTGGACATCGAACACCGGGGAGCTGTTTTTT.

The chain employs TRBV2 and TRBJ2-3, with 11 bases matching TRBD2. CDR3 length equals 15 residues. V trimming: 6 bases; J trimming: 3 bases; junction bases outside the gene matches: 5. Per germline, CDR1 SNHLY and CDR2 FYNNEI. The CDR3 is CASRVAGGPTDTQYF. The CDR3 DNA reads as TGTGCCAGCAGAGTAGCGGGGGGGCCGACAGATACGCAGTATTTT.

The chain couples TRBV9 to TRBJ1-1; no definite D call. Trimming removed 3 bases from V and 0 bases from J, with 9 bases in between. The CDR3 has 14 residues. The germline CDR1 and CDR2 sequences are SGDLS and YYNGEE. This chain's CDR3 is CASSARTVNTEAFF. Here the CDR3 DNA reads TGTGCCAGCAGCGCACGAACAGTGAACACTGAAGCTTTCTTT.

CDR3 DNA: TGTGCCAGTAGTGTCAACACAGATACGCAGTATTTT. Translation: CASSVNTDTQYF. V is TRBV19 and J is TRBJ2-3, with unresolved D. There are 12 residues in the CDR3. The V and J ends lost 5 bases and 2 bases respectively, with 5 bases between them. Germline V gene data show CDR1 as LNHDA and CDR2 as SQIVND (reference sequence).

The rearrangement links TRBV5-4 to TRBJ1-1; possible D gene TRBD1, 6 bases. The germline gives CDR1 SGHNT, CDR2 YYREEE (reference sequence). This CDR3 has 13 amino acids. V lost 4 bases, J lost 4 bases, and 11 bases lay in between. CDR3 sequence reads: CASSPQGFTEAFF. CDR3 coding DNA: TGTGCCAGCAGCCCGCAGGGGTTCACTGAAGCTTTCTTT.

The chain employs TRBV28 and TRBJ2-4; 11 nucleotides match TRBD2. Germline V CDR1 and CDR2: MDHEN, SYDVKM. CDR3 length: 18 amino acids. V lost 7 bases and J lost 6; bases outside the gene matches: 17. CDR3 sequence (DNA): TGTGCCAGCACTGCTTGGGGACTAGCGGAGGGGGATAGAAACATTCAGTACTTC. It specifies CASTAWGLAEGDRNIQYF.

V and J are TRBV19 and TRBJ2-2; D is uncertain. V dropped 2 bases and J dropped 3 bases, with 13 bases sitting between them. Per germline, CDR1 LNHDA and CDR2 SQIVND (reference sequence). The CDR3 length is 16 residues. CDR3 sequence (DNA): TGTGCCAGTAGTATACCTGCAACTCTTTACACCGGGGAGCTGTTTTTT. Its protein product is CASSIPATLYTGELFF.

The rearrangement uses TRBV2 and TRBJ2-7; TRBD2 matches at 9 bases. This CDR3 spans 14 amino acids. The V segment lost 7 bases and the J segment 5 bases; nucleotides outside the gene matches: 9. Germline assignment: CDR1 SNHLY and CDR2 FYNNEI. CDR3 nucleotide sequence: TGTGCCAGCAAGGCACTAGCGGGCCTGGACGAGCAGTACTTC. Residues: CASKALAGLDEQYF.

The V call is TRBV7-6, the J call TRBJ2-1; a weak D match, TRBD2 (6 bases). The CDR3 sequence is 16 residues long. The V end was cut by 2 bases, the J end by 8 bases, with 19 bases between. From germline, CDR1 is SGHVS and CDR2 FNYEAQ. Here the CDR3 reads CASSLTGLPQMYEQFF. CDR3 bases: TGTGCCAGCAGCTTAACGGGACTCCCCCAAATGTATGAGCAGTTCTTC. The full variable domain, rest sourced from reference TRBV7-6 and TRBJ2-1, is GAGVSQSPRYKVTKRGQDVALRCDPISGHVSLYWYRQALGQGPEFLTYFNYEAQQDKSGLPNDRFSAERPEGSISTLTIQRTEQRDSAMYRCASSLTGLPQMYEQFFGPGTRLTVL.